Sequencing of this TCR beta chain was carried out in a study of Ad26.COV2.S vaccination and SARS-CoV-2 variants (dated by TCRdb to about 2021). With regard to the full study: Donors in the vaccine arm were drawn from COV1001, a multicentre, randomized, double-blind, placebo-controlled phase I-IIa trial testing Ad26.COV2.S in healthy adults. Ad26.COV2.S was administered intramuscularly at a dose of 5x10^10 or 1x10^11 viral particles, either as one shot or as two shots given 56 days apart. TCRbeta repertoire sequencing served as the tool for gauging how specific and how broad the SARS-CoV-2-reactive T cell receptors were following Ad26.COV2.S vaccination. A total of about 30 samples were included in the TCR-sequenced set, comprising around 19 Ad26.COV2.S vaccine recipients, 5 placebo recipients and 8 SARS-CoV-2 convalescent individuals. Trial participants were randomized into five groups of five, in which low-dose or high-dose Ad26.COV2.S was given once or twice, or placebo was given on both occasions. Blinding of investigators to trial group allocation was maintained during experiments and outcome assessment.

This specimen's treatment or condition label, interpreted: 19 received Ad26.COV2.S at low or high dose, single or two shots; about 5 received placebo; per-sample allocation not given. Repertoires of vaccine and placebo recipients were sequenced from samples collected on day 63 after the first injection. Cohort 1b enrolled 25 adults aged 18-55 years at a single site in Boston, USA, between 29 July and 7 August 2020. As a vaccine, Ad26.COV2.S was a replication-incompetent adenovirus type 26 vector that expressed a prefusion-stabilized SARS-CoV-2 spike protein derived from the original Wuhan strain. The research as a whole found: Substantial breadth of spike-specific CD8+ and CD4+ T cell responses was reported after vaccination. The authors noted that total T cell responses may have been underestimated by the TCR breadth and depth analyses. The study lacked the statistical power to compare responses across vaccine doses or regimens. Vaccine and placebo recipients had similar non-spike TCR breadth, a finding consistent with the vaccine containing only spike. Compared with placebo recipients, Ad26.COV2.S recipients showed higher spike-specific TCR breadth (P = 0.0014).

As encoded in the germline V gene (reference sequence), CDR1 is PRHDT while CDR2 is FYEKMQ. At the junction V is shortened by 0 bases and J by 0 bases, with 6 bases in between. The cysteine opens and the phenylalanine closes a CDR3 of 15 amino acids. The only DNA kept is the CDR3, 45 bases in frame from the first base. The immunoSEQ Assay was the method used to sequence TCRbeta CDR3 regions. After extraction, genomic DNA underwent amplification by bias-controlled multiplex PCR, followed by high-throughput sequencing. The authors' pipeline ran thus. Collapsing and filtering of sequences were performed to quantify the absolute abundance of each unique TCRbeta CDR3 region. T cell fraction was estimated by normalizing TCRbeta template counts to usable DNA, with usable DNA measured through amplification of reference genes found in all nucleated cells. Repertoire TCRs were annotated as SARS-CoV-2-specific when V gene, CDR3 amino acid sequence and J gene were exactly matched to a known reactive TCR set. MIRA supplied the reference SARS-CoV-2 TCR set, which was filtered for enrichment in COVID-19-positive ImmuneCODE repertoires so that public or cross-reactive TCRs were removed. Based on the MIRA antigens, annotated TCRs were further analysed at the level of specific ORF or position within ORF. Breadth was defined as annotated unique rearrangements over total unique productive rearrangements; depth was the summed frequency of those rearrangements. Two-sided Wilcoxon rank-sum tests were applied when comparing TCR breadth between groups. TCRdb carries this immuneACCESS record with in-frame sequences only. Its versions omit some clonotypes, under half of them owing to an unresolved V gene in the studies checked, with the rest unexplained. The D gene and trimming were derived from the DNA, and the V and J assignments and clone size from that table. The sample yields 300,000 to 400,000 clones; 87% were counted once. More than 3% of the sample comes from the top ten.

With respect to this clone: It lacks a known antigen. No base quality values were provided; no much bigger clone lies one nucleotide off.

The clonotype originates from a person between 18 and 65 years old who received the Ad26.COV2.S COVID-19 vaccine or a placebo. The V and J segments used are TRBV13 and TRBJ1-3; no D gene is confidently identified. Sequenced here: peripheral blood, sampled in a trial of Ad26.COV2.S vaccine versus placebo. Read as DNA, the sequence is TGTGCCAGCAGCTTAGGTTGGAGCTCTGGAAACACCATATATTTT. Its coded protein is CASSLGWSSGNTIYF.